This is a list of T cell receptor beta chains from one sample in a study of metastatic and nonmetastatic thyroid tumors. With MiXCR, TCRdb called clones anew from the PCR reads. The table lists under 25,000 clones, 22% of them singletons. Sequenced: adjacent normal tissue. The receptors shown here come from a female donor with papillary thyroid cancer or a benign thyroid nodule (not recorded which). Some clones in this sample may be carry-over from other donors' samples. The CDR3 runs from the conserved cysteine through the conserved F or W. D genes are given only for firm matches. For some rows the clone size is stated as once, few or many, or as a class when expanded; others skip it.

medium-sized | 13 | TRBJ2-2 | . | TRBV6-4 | TGTGCCAGCAGTGAAACTAGCACCGGGGAGCTGTTTTTT | CASSETSTGELFF
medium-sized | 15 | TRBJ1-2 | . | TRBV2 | TGTGCCAGCAGGGAAGAGAGGGACCACTTCTATGGCTACACCTTC | CASREERDHFYGYTF
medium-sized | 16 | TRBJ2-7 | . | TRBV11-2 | TGTGCCAGCAGCTTTATTTTGGCGGGACCTCACTACGAGCAGTACTTC | CASSFILAGPHYEQYF
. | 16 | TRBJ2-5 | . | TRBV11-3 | TGTGCCAGCAGCTTAGAAGGGTTGGCGGTCCAAGAGACCCAGTACTTC | CASSLEGLAVQETQYF
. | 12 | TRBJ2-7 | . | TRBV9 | TGTGCCAGCAGCCCCGGAGGAGGCGAGCAGTACTTC | CASSPGGGEQYF
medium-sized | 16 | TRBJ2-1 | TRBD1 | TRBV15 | TGTGCCACCAGCAGGGGACAGGGGTTCTCCTACAATGAGCAGTTCTTC | CATSRGQGFSYNEQFF
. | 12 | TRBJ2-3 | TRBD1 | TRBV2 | TGTGCCAGCAGTACAGGGGCTGGTACGCAGTATTTT | CASSTGAGTQYF
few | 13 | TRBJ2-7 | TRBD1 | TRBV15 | TGTGCCACCTCCCCCGGGACAGCTTACGAGCAGTACTTC | CATSPGTAYEQYF
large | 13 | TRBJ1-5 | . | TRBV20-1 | TGCAGTGCTAAAGGACCGATCAATCAGCCCCAGCATTTT | CSAKGPINQPQHF
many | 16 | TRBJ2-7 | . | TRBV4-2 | TGTGCCAGCAGCCAAGTGGGAGCACGAATCGGGTACGAGCAGTACTTC | CASSQVGARIGYEQYF
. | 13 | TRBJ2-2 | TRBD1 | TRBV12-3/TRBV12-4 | TGTGCCAGCAGTACAGGGGCCACCGGGGAGCTTTTTTTT | CASSTGATGELFF
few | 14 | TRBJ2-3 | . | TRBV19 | TGTGCCAGTAAGGGATGGCGTGCTACAGATGCGCAGTATTTT | CASKGWRATDAQYF
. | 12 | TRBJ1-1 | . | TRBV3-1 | TGTGCCAGCAGCCAAGCTCTCGAAAAAACTTTCTTT | CASSQALEKTFF
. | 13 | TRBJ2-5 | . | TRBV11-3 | TGTGCCAGCAGCATCCTCGGGGGAGAGACCCAGTACTTC | CASSILGGETQYF
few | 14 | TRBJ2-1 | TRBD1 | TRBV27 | TGTGCCAGCAGTCCTGGACAGGGTTTGAGTGAGCAGTTCTTC | CASSPGQGLSEQFF
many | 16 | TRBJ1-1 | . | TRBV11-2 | TGTGCCAGCAGCTTAGGGTATCGCCTAACGGGCACTGAAGCTTTCTTT | CASSLGYRLTGTEAFF
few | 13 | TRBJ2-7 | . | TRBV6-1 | TGTGCCAGCTCAAGGACGGTTACCTACGAGCAGTACTTC | CASSRTVTYEQYF
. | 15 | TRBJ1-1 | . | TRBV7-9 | TGTGCCAGCAGCTATCCCCAGGTGGGGGACACTGAAGCTTTCTTT | CASSYPQVGDTEAFF
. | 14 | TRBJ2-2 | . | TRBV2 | TGTGCCAGCATGAGTGGCAGGAACACCGGGGAGCTGTTTTTT | CASMSGRNTGELFF
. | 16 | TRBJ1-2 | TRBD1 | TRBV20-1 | TGCAGTGCTAGAGGACAGGGGGCGGAGAATTTCTATGGCTACACCTTC | CSARGQGAENFYGYTF
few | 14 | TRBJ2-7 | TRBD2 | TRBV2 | TGTGCCAGCAGTGGACTAGCGGGATACTACGAGCAGTACTTC | CASSGLAGYYEQYF
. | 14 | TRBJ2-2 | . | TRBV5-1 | TGCGCCAGCAGCTTGGGACAGCTCACCGGGGAGCTGTTTTTT | CASSLGQLTGELFF
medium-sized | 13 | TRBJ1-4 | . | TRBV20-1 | TGCAGTGCCGGACGGGGGCTGAATGAAAAACTGTTTTTT | CSAGRGLNEKLFF
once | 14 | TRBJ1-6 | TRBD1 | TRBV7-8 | TGTGCCAGCAGCCAAGAGACAGGGGTTTCACCCCTCCACTTT | CASSQETGVSPLHF
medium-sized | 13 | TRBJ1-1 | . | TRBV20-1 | TGCAGTGCTAGAGGGGGCCCGAACACTGAAGCTTTCTTT | CSARGGPNTEAFF
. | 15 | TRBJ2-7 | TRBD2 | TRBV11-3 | TGTGCCAGCAGCCCTCAACTAGCGCGCTCCTACGAGCAGTACTTC | CASSPQLARSYEQYF
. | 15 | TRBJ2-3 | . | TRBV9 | TGTGCCAGCAGCGCAGCCCCACTGGCGGCAGATGCGCAGTATTTT | CASSAAPLAADAQYF
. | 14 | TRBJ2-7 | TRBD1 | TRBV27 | TGTGCCAGCAGTTTATTGGACAGGGTCCACGAGCAGTACTTC | CASSLLDRVHEQYF
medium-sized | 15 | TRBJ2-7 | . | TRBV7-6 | TGTGCCAGCAGCTCGTCAGACCGGCAACACTACGAGCAGTACTTC | CASSSSDRQHYEQYF
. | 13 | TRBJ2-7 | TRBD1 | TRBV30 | TGTGCCTGGAATGTACAGGGGATGAACGAGCAGTACTTC | CAWNVQGMNEQYF
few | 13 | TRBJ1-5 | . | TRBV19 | TGTGCCAGTAGTCAGACAAAATCAGGGCCCCAGCATTTT | CASSQTKSGPQHF
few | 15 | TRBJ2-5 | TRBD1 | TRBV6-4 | TGTGCCAGCAGTTACTCGGGACAGGGGGGGGCGACCCAGTACTTC | CASSYSGQGGATQYF
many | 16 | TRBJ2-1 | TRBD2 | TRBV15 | TGTGCCACCAGCAGAGTAGCTAGCGGGAGAAAGAATGAGCAGTTCTTC | CATSRVASGRKNEQFF
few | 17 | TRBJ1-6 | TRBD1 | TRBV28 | TGTGCCAGCAGCCCGCACAGGGGGCGCGACTTGGGTTCACCCCTCCACTTT | CASSPHRGRDLGSPLHF
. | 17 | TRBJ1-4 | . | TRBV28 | TGTGCCAGCAGCCGGGGGGGGACAAGTACAACTAATGAAAAACTGTTTTTT | CASSRGGTSTTNEKLFF
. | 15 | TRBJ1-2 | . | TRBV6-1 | TGTGCCAGCATTCTAAGCGAGTCACTCCCGGAGGGCTACACCTTC | CASILSESLPEGYTF
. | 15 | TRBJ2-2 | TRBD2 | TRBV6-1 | TGTGCCAGCAGCCTCGCGGGACTAACGACCGGGGAGCTGTTTTTT | CASSLAGLTTGELFF
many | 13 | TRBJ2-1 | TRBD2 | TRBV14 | TGTGCCAGCAGCCTTCTAGCGGAAAATGAGCAGTTCTTC | CASSLLAENEQFF
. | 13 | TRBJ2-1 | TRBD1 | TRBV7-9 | TGTGCCAGCAGGGTCGGGACAGCTAATGAGCAGTTCTTC | CASRVGTANEQFF
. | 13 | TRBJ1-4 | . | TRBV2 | TGTGCCAGCAAAGCCACGACGAATGAAAAACTGTTTTTT | CASKATTNEKLFF
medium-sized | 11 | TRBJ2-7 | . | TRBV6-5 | TGTGCCAGCAGTTACATCTACGAGCAGTACTTC | CASSYIYEQYF
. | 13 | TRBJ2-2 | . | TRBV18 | TGTGCCAGCTCACCACCGGAGGGCGGGGAGCTGTTTTTT | CASSPPEGGELFF
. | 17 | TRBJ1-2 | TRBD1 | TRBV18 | TGTGCCAGCTCACCTCGCACACCGGGACAGGGGACCCCTGGCTACACCTTC | CASSPRTPGQGTPGYTF
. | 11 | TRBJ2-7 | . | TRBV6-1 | TGTGCCAGCATGGAGGCCAACGAGCAGTACTTC | CASMEANEQYF
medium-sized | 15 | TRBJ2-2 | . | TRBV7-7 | TGTGCCAGCAGCTTAGGTGGGCCACTCACCGGGGAGCTGTTTTTT | CASSLGGPLTGELFF
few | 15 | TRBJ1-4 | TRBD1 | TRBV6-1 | TGTGCCAGCAGTTTCCCCAGGGGGATTAATGAAAAACTGTTTTTT | CASSFPRGINEKLFF
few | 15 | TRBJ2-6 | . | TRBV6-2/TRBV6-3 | TGTGCCAGCAGTTACGGTCAGGAAGGGGCCAACGTCCTGACTTTC | CASSYGQEGANVLTF
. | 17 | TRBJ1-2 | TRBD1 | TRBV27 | TGTGCCAGCAGTTTATACGCTCCGGGGACAGGGAACTATGGCTACACCTTC | CASSLYAPGTGNYGYTF
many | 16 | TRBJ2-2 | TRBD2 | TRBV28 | TGTGCCAGCAGCAGTCTAGCGGGAGGGATTACCGGGGAGCTGTTTTTT | CASSSLAGGITGELFF
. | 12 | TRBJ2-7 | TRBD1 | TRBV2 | TGTGCCAGCCGTGACAGGGGCTACGAGCAGTACTTC | CASRDRGYEQYF
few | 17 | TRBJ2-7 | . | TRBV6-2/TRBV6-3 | TGTGCCAGCAGTTACTCGAGTTGGACAGTTAGCTCCTACGAGCAGTACTTC | CASSYSSWTVSSYEQYF
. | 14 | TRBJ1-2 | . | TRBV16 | TGTGCCAGCAGCCAATCGGCAGGGAACTATGGCTACACCTTC | CASSQSAGNYGYTF
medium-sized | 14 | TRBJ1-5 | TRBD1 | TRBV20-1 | TGCAGTGCTTCGGACAGGGACATCTATCAGCCCCAGCATTTT | CSASDRDIYQPQHF
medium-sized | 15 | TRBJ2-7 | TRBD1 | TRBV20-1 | TGCAGTCCCCACCTAATGGGGACAGGGTCCTACGAGCAGTACTTC | CSPHLMGTGSYEQYF